This T cell receptor (beta chain) was recovered during a study of control samples from healthy donors and cancer patients. The germline gives CDR1 SQVTM, CDR2 ANQGSEA. CDR3 length: 12 amino acids. V shed 3 bases and J shed 5 bases, with 10 bases lying between them. Only in-frame clones appear in the TCRdb table, and some are missing; sequencing was by immunoSEQ multiplex PCR. The sample has just under 150,000 clones, approximately 92% seen once. Sample: blood. This chain connects TRBV29-1 to TRBJ1-1, with D unclear. The origin of this receptor is a man between 25 and 39 years old in good health. DNA of the CDR3: TGCAGCGTTGAGTTGGTAGGTACTGAAGCTTTCTTT. Protein sequence: CSVELVGTEAFF.